This T cell receptor beta chain appears in the sequencing data of a study of blood T cell repertoires in COVID-19. Germline V gene lookup returns CDR1 SEHNR and CDR2 FQNEAQ (reference sequence). With V trimmed by 3 bases and J by 3 bases, 5 bases remained unmatched. The CDR3 consists of 14 residues. Sequencing was performed with immunoSEQ multiplex PCR; in TCRdb, only in-frame clones are kept and a portion is missing. The sample lists approximately 210,000 clones, around 83% occurring once. The sequenced sample was peripheral blood. The rearrangement joins TRBV7-9 to TRBJ2-7, with 7 positions matching TRBD2. The origin of this receptor is a woman between 45 and 60 years old with acute or convalescent COVID-19. The CDR3 region has the DNA TGTGCCAGCAGCTTTGGGGCGGGAGTCTACGAGCAGTACTTC. Protein product: CASSFGAGVYEQYF.